This record covers a single T cell receptor (beta chain). This clonotype was observed at least ten times. The target of this receptor is not known. No much larger clone is present one base from it, and per-base qualities are unavailable. The TCR beta CDR3 regions were amplified from RNA transcripts. The first round of RT-PCR for the TCR CDR3 was performed with the HTBI primer set and the Qiagen OneStep RT-PCR kit. Libraries were constructed in a second round of multiplex PCR, after which size selection and purification were performed. Libraries were sequenced paired-end with 100 bp reads on an Illumina HiSeq2000. Regarding the original processing steps: Raw data were processed with SOAPnuke, discarding reads with adapters, uncalled bases, mean Phred below 15, or no exact constant-primer or identifier match. High-quality paired reads were merged with COPE v1.2.5, and unique nucleotide sequences were defined as clonotypes. MiTCR v1.1 was used to align clonotypes to the IMGT TRBV, TRBD and TRBJ reference segments. The analysis was restricted to V-J combinations with a frequency above 0.0001, which together covered 99% to 99.2% of the repertoires. The TCS score was defined as F50 (clonal expansion) divided by E x V (chaos), with BLOSUM62-based TCRdist calculated between CDR3 peptides within each V-J. Welch's t-statistics and random forest reduced roughly 540 V-J features to 13, which were used in a naive Bayes classifier (R e1071). TCRdb ran its own pipeline on the public reads, namely fastp trimming at Q25 and MiXCR clone calling, and kept in-frame beta chains. Every entry covers one CDR3 protein and lists the most common genes and DNA from its rows. Clone size and V and J calls follow TCRdb, not the original study. This sample has approximately 330,000 distinct CDR3 sequences in its table, and over 20% of those were observed once. The ten largest clones capture 50% of the sample.

Graves' hyperthyroidism was defined as stable when no progression to ophthalmopathy occurred over 18 months of follow-up. Hyperthyroidism patients were newly diagnosed, had a disease duration of under 2 months, and were aged 18 to 65 years. Patients with uncontrolled infections, other autoimmune diseases, pregnancy or lactation were excluded. Clinical symptoms, serum thyroxine and TRAb, thyroid ultrasound, and orbital computed tomography formed the basis for the diagnoses. Ficoll-Paque density gradient centrifugation was used to isolate PBMCs from 10 ml of fresh peripheral blood. Trizol reagent was used to extract total RNA, and RNA quality was then checked on an Agilent 2100 Bioanalyzer. Its CDR3 holds 12 amino acids, cysteine through phenylalanine. Only CDR3 DNA remains: 36 bases, in frame from the first base. Trimming costs V 3 bases and J 4 bases, and their ends lie 9 bases apart. CDR1 and CDR2 are read off the germline V gene (reference sequence) as DFQATT and SNEGSKA.

The data were obtained in a study of T cells in Graves' hyperthyroidism and ophthalmopathy (dated by TCRdb to about 2019). Some background on the complete study: Peripheral blood samples were taken at the time of initial diagnosis, prior to any treatment. To identify TCR V-J signatures that set the groups apart, the researchers used a discovery cohort of 100 or so patients, made up of some 41 with Graves' ophthalmopathy and about 55 with stable Graves' hyperthyroidism. Prospective prediction of ophthalmopathy was tested in an independent validation cohort of approximately 19 hyperthyroidism patients and some 17 patients who later progressed to ophthalmopathy. The 100 discovery patients were randomly split 7:3 into training and test sets. The study also compared thyroid tissue and blood T-cell repertoires from more than five Graves' hyperthyroidism patients. After blood sampling, hyperthyroidism patients were treated with methimazole at a starting dose of 30 mg daily, and ophthalmopathy patients were treated with high-dose intravenous methylprednisolone. The paper reports TCR Vbeta CDR3 sequencing of some 140 peripheral blood samples: approximately 41 ophthalmopathy, fewer than 80 hyperthyroidism and approximately 17 progressor patients. Overall study results and their limits: No statistical method was used to set the sample size in advance, and investigators knew the group allocation. During validation, the model predicted progression to ophthalmopathy a median of approximately 7 months ahead of onset, with 60% to 71% sensitivity and 72.22% specificity. Most expanded thyroid clonotypes (frequency above 0.001) were also detected in blood, a finding suggesting that blood repertoires may reflect thyroid immune responses. A 13 V-J signature model separated ophthalmopathy from stable hyperthyroidism, with 87.88% sensitivity and about 81% specificity in cross-validation and 80%/75% in testing.

This receptor chain uses TRBV20-1 and TRBJ1-2, with the D gene not confidently named. The sequenced sample consisted of blood. This receptor was obtained from a woman between 45 and 60 years old with Graves' hyperthyroidism. The DNA sequence follows: TGCAGTGCTAGCGGGGAGACCTATGGCTACACCTTC. This encodes CSASGETYGYTF.